This TCR beta chain was recovered during a study of T cells in Graves' hyperthyroidism and ophthalmopathy. Study-wide results and limits: From stable hyperthyroidism, ophthalmopathy was separated by a 13 V-J model.

Amplification of TCR beta CDR3 regions used RNA as the template. The TCR CDR3 was amplified in a first-round RT-PCR using the HTBI primer set. TCRdb analysed the multiplex PCR reads with MiXCR anew, one entry per CDR3 protein. Of around 200,000 distinct CDR3 sequences in the sample, about a sixth were seen once. Turning to this clonotype: Its antigen is not known. With a much larger clone just one base away, this may be a read error.

This CDR3 is 13 amino acids long. Per germline, CDR1 DFQATT and CDR2 SNEGSKA (reference sequence). The chain recombines TRBV20-1 with TRBJ2-5; D uncertain. The sequenced material came from blood. The receptor was derived from a woman aged 45 to 65 with Graves' hyperthyroidism. DNA of the CDR3: TGCGGTGCTAGAGTCGCACTCCAAGAGACCCAGTACTTC. It encodes CGARVALQETQYF.